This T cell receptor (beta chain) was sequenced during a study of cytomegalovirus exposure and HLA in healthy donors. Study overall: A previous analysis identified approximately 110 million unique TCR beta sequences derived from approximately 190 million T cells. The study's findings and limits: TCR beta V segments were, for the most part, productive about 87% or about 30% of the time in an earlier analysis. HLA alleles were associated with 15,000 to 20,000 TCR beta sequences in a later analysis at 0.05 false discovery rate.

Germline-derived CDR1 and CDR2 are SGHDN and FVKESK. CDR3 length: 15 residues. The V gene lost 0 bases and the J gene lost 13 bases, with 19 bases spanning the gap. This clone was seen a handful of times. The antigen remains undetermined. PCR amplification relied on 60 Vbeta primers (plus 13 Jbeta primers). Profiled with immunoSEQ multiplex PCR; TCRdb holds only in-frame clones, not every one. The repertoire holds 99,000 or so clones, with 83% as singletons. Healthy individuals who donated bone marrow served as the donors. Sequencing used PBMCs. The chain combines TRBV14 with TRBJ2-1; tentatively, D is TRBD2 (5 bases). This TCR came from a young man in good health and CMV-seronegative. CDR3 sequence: CASSQDPLGVASQFF. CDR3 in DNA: TGTGCCAGCAGCCAAGATCCGCTCGGGGTAGCGTCACAGTTCTTC.